The 28 T cell receptor beta chains below were found in one sample sequenced in a study of long-term antiretroviral therapy in people with HIV. Samples were assayed with immunoSEQ v3.0 at survey level. The protocol was immunoSEQ multiplex PCR, while the TCRdb copy is restricted to in-frame clones and leaves out a portion. The sample lists 39,000 or so clones; approximately 80% were seen once. This specimen was unsorted PBMCs, taken 0.6 years after starting antiretroviral therapy. Receptor source: a man in his late teens or twenties with HIV.

The rearrangement joins TRBV10-3 to TRBJ2-2; no clear D gene. CDR1 ENHRY and CDR2 SYGVKD come from the germline V gene. V dropped 6 bases and J dropped 3 bases, with 11 bases sitting between them. The CDR3 is 14 residues long. This CDR3 reads CAISTDGHTGELFF. The DNA for the CDR3 is TGTGCCATCAGCACGGACGGTCACACCGGGGAGCTGTTTTTT.

The chain has TRBV6-5 and TRBJ2-7; 8 bases are a match to TRBD1. With 8 bases clipped from V and 2 bases from J, the junction kept 5 bases outside the gene matches. CDR1 and CDR2 from the germline V gene are MNHEY and SVGAGI. CDR3 size: 13 residues. CDR3 loop: CASRLTGAYEQYF. The CDR3 nucleotides are TGTGCCAGCCGATTGACAGGGGCCTACGAGCAGTACTTC.

A word on this clone: This CDR3 is also generated by other DNA sequences in the sample. The J gene is TRBJ2-7, the V gene TRBV29-1; D uncertain. The V gene's germline CDR1 is SQVTM and CDR2 ANQGSEA. V lost 4 bases, J lost 0 bases, and 7 bases lay in between. The CDR3 spans 12 residues. CDR3 region: CSVVGDSYEQYF. DNA for the CDR3: TGCAGCGTTGTTGGTGACTCCTACGAGCAGTACTTC.

The chain couples TRBV5-6 to TRBJ2-5; D perhaps matches TRBD1 (5 bases). The CDR3 extends over 15 amino acids. CDR1 is SGHDT, CDR2 YYEEEE, per germline. V was shortened by 2 bases and J by 4 bases, with 15 bases between the two germline ends. The CDR3 DNA reads as TGTGCCAGCAGCTTACTTGCAGGGATTTTAGAGACCCAGTACTTC. It is translated as CASSLLAGILETQYF.

V gene TRBV30 combines with J gene TRBJ1-1, with D perhaps matching TRBD1 (6 bases). Per the germline V gene, CDR1 is GTSNPN and CDR2 is SVGIG (reference sequence). The length of the CDR3 is 12 residues. Trimming took 5 bases from V and 6 from J, leaving 13 bases between them. DNA of the CDR3: TGTGCCTGGTCCGGGGGCGCCGCTGAAGCTTTCTTT. It encodes CAWSGGAAEAFF. Combining the CDR3 with reference TRBV30 and TRBJ1-1 gives the whole variable domain SQTIHQWPATLVQPVGSPLSLECTVEGTSNPNLYWYRQAAGRGLQLLFYSVGIGQISSEVPQNLSASRPQDRQFILSSKKLLLSDSGFYLCAWSGGAAEAFFGQGTRLTVV.

The CDR3 DNA reads as TGCGCCAGCAGCCAAGCCTTAGCGACCCGGGGGCAGTTCTTC. Its protein is CASSQALATRGQFF. The V gene is TRBV4-3, the J gene TRBJ2-1; tentatively, D is TRBD2 (5 bases). Trimming cost V 1 base and J 12 bases, with 16 bases left between them. The CDR3 is made up of 14 amino acids. Looked up from germline, CDR1 is LGHNA and CDR2 is YSLEER.

The chain joins TRBV10-3 to TRBJ2-7; D is perhaps TRBD2 (5 bases). Germline-derived CDR1 and CDR2 are ENHRY and SYGVKD. V lost 0 bases and J 6 bases, leaving 27 bases between the germline ends. CDR3 length: 19 residues. DNA of the CDR3: TGTGCCATCAGTGAGTCCTTGGGTGGACTCGGCAGCCGCCGCGTCGAGCAGTACTTC. Protein sequence: CAISESLGGLGSRRVEQYF.

J is TRBJ2-3 and V is TRBV13; D unresolved. Germline V lookup: CDR1 PRHDT, CDR2 FYEKMQ (reference sequence). The germline V and J ends were trimmed by 3 bases and 4 bases, with 5 bases remaining between them. The CDR3 consists of 12 residues. CDR3 sequence: CASSFRADTQYF. The DNA of the CDR3 is TGTGCCAGCAGCTTCCGGGCAGATACGCAGTATTTT.

The V gene is TRBV7-9, the J gene TRBJ2-1; D gene unclear. V was shortened by 4 bases and J by 8 bases, with 9 bases between the two germline ends. The CDR3 consists of 12 residues. The germline V gene encodes CDR1 SEHNR and CDR2 FQNEAQ (reference sequence). The CDR3 nucleotides read TGTGCCAGCAGCTCTCGGTGGGATGAGCAGTTCTTC. Translation: CASSSRWDEQFF.

V is TRBV6-5 and J is TRBJ1-2, with D tentatively TRBD1 (6 bases). The CDR3 has 14 residues. From germline, CDR1 is MNHEY and CDR2 SVGAGI. The ends were cut back, 7 bases at V and 3 bases at J, with 15 bases in the middle. The CDR3 nucleotides are TGTGCCAGCACCCCCACAGGGCGTTACTATGGCTACACCTTC. Translated, it gives CASTPTGRYYGYTF.

The chain has TRBV18 and TRBJ2-3; D unresolved. V was clipped by 2 bases and J by 0 bases, with 9 bases between them. CDR3 length: 15 residues. Per germline, CDR1 KGHSH and CDR2 LQKENI. The DNA for the CDR3 is TGTGCCAGCTCACCAACATCGACTAGCACAGATACGCAGTATTTT. Translated: CASSPTSTSTDTQYF.

Points on this clone: One end of the junction varies from germline; a read error may be responsible. This chain uses TRBV6-6 with TRBJ1-2; D is ambiguous. The CDR3 covers 13 residues. Germline CDR1 reads MNHNY; CDR2 reads SVGAGI (reference sequence). In DNA, the CDR3 is TGTGCCAGCAGTTACTCGATGGGTTCTAGGAATGACTTC. Protein sequence: CASSYSMGSRNDF.

The chain carries TRBV9 and TRBJ2-7, with D perhaps TRBD2 (5 bases). This CDR3 has 13 residues. Germline CDR1 and CDR2: SGDLS and YYNGEE. Trimming left V 9 bases short and J 5 bases short, with 18 bases between. The CDR3 region is CATSRTWKDEQYF. For the CDR3, the DNA is TGTGCCACCTCGCGGACTTGGAAGGACGAGCAGTACTTC.

V usage is TRBV9 and J usage is TRBJ2-3; the match to TRBD2 covers 7 bases. This CDR3 region has 16 residues. The ends lost 4 bases at V and 1 base at J; junction bases unmatched: 9. Germline V gives CDR1 SGDLS, CDR2 YYNGEE. CDR3 bases: TGTGCCAGCAGCCCCCATGGGGGAGGGGGCACAGATACGCAGTATTTT. It is translated as CASSPHGGGGTDTQYF.

The chain recombines TRBV5-6 with TRBJ2-7; 7 positions agree with TRBD1. V was pared by 5 bases and J by 0 bases, with 5 bases of the junction left unmatched. The CDR3 is 14 amino acids. Germline V gene lookup returns CDR1 SGHDT and CDR2 YYEEEE. The CDR3 sequence is CASSFDRVSYEQYF. The CDR3 coding sequence is TGTGCCAGCAGTTTCGACAGGGTCTCCTACGAGCAGTACTTC. Together with reference TRBV5-6 and TRBJ2-7, the CDR3 gives the full variable domain: DAGVTQSPTHLIKTRGQQVTLRCSPKSGHDTVSWYQQALGQGPQFIFQYYEEEERQRGNFPDRFSGHQFPNYSSELNVNALLLGDSALYLCASSFDRVSYEQYFGPGTRLTVT.

The rearrangement links TRBV9 to TRBJ1-1; D is perhaps TRBD1 (6 bases). Trimming cost V 0 bases and J 1 base, with 10 bases left between them. Germline CDR1 SGDLS, CDR2 YYNGEE. The CDR3 extends over 15 amino acids. In nucleotides, the CDR3 is TGTGCCAGCAGCGTAGGTGAACAGGGGAACACTGAAGCTTTCTTT. Translating gives CASSVGEQGNTEAFF.

The chain employs TRBV28 and TRBJ1-2, with 9 nucleotides matching TRBD1. V lost 3 bases, J lost 4 bases, and 3 bases stayed unmatched. Germline lookup yields CDR1 MDHEN and CDR2 SYDVKM. The CDR3 contains 14 residues. This CDR3 is CASSLGTGLYGYTF. For the CDR3, the DNA is TGTGCCAGCAGTTTGGGGACAGGGCTCTATGGCTACACCTTC.

The chain is built from TRBV7-8 and TRBJ2-1, with TRBD2 matching over 9 bases. This CDR3 region has 19 residues. Germline V gene data show CDR1 as SGHVS and CDR2 as FQNEAQ. The junction had 10 bases not matched to a gene; V was cut back by 0 bases and J by 1 base. CDR3 region: CASSLADPGLAVSYNEQFF. CDR3 nucleotide sequence: TGTGCCAGCAGCTTAGCAGATCCGGGACTAGCAGTTTCCTACAATGAGCAGTTCTTC.

This chain links TRBV7-2 with TRBJ2-1; TRBD2 aligns across 8 bases. CDR3 length: 16 amino acids. Per germline, CDR1 SGHTA and CDR2 FQGNSA. J gave up 7 bases and V 2 bases, and 10 bases lay outside the gene matches. CDR3 sequence (DNA): TGTGCCAGCAGCTTATCGAGCGGGAGCTTGGGAAATGAGCAGTTCTTC. Translated, it gives CASSLSSGSLGNEQFF.

About this clone: The junction does not match germline at one end; this may be a read error. This CDR3 is CASSLVAGEPSYEQYF. CDR3 DNA: TGTGCTAGCAGCTTAGTTGCAGGGGAACCCTCCTACGAGCAGTACTTC. This chain connects TRBV7-7 to TRBJ2-7; possible D gene TRBD1, 6 bases. Germline V CDR1 and CDR2: SSHAT, FNYEAQ (reference sequence). This CDR3 is 16 amino acids long.

This clone was counted only a few times. The chain joins TRBV6-1 to TRBJ1-5; 7 bases line up with TRBD1. The CDR3 runs to 15 residues. The J segment lost 5 bases and the V segment lost 5 bases, leaving 9 bases of the junction unmatched. CDR1 MNHNS and CDR2 SASEGT come from the germline V gene. The CDR3, as DNA: TGTGCCAGCAGTAAAACAGGCAGGGGGTATCAGCCCCAGCATTTT. Amino acid sequence: CASSKTGRGYQPQHF.

This sequence joins TRBV15 and TRBJ1-2, with a possible D match to TRBD1 (5 bases). This CDR3 is 16 amino acids long. Germline V gene sequence: CDR1 LNHNV, CDR2 YYDKDF (reference sequence). The V end was cut by 0 bases, the J end by 0 bases, with 11 bases between. The CDR3, as DNA: TGTGCCACCAGCAGAGATGGGGCAGGGTCTAACTATGGCTACACCTTC. Its protein product is CATSRDGAGSNYGYTF.

The chain has TRBV7-2 and TRBJ1-4; TRBD1 matches 11 bases. V gave up 5 bases and J gave up 6 bases; unmatched junction bases: 2. Germline CDR1 SGHTA, CDR2 FQGNSA. The CDR3 loop spans 14 amino acids. The CDR3 spells CASSADRGHEKLFF. In DNA, the CDR3 is TGTGCCAGCAGCGCGGACAGGGGGCATGAAAAACTGTTTTTT.

The chain carries TRBV5-1 and TRBJ1-4, with 7 bases aligning to TRBD1. This CDR3 comprises 16 residues. V was pared by 4 bases and J by 8 bases, with 14 bases of the junction left unmatched. Looked up from germline, CDR1 is SGHRS and CDR2 is YFSETQ. CDR3 coding DNA: TGCGCCAGCAGCCCCCAGGGGGGGGGTCATTCGGAAAAACTGTTTTTT. Amino acids: CASSPQGGGHSEKLFF.

The chain uses TRBV2 and TRBJ2-5, with 10 bases matching TRBD2. CDR1 is SNHLY, CDR2 FYNNEI, per germline. With 6 bases clipped from V and 4 bases from J, the junction kept 8 bases outside the gene matches. The CDR3 loop spans 15 amino acids. Here the CDR3 reads CASRGEAGGGETQYF. CDR3 coding DNA: TGTGCCAGCAGGGGGGAAGCGGGAGGGGGAGAGACCCAGTACTTC. Looking up the rest from reference TRBV2 and TRBJ2-5 gives the full variable domain: EPEVTQTPSHQVTQMGQEVILRCVPISNHLYFYWYRQILGQKVEFLVSFYNNEISEKSEIFDDQFSVERPDGSNFTLKIRSTKLEDSAMYFCASRGEAGGGETQYFGPGTRLLVL.

Only one count was recorded for this clone. J is TRBJ1-1 and V is TRBV10-3, with 8 bases aligning to TRBD1. The CDR3 spans 15 residues. Germline trimming cut 6 bases from V and 2 bases from J; bases unmatched to any gene: 8. The germline CDR1 and CDR2 sequences are ENHRY and SYGVKD. Here the CDR3 reads CAIRETGAANTEAFF. For the CDR3, the DNA is TGTGCCATCAGAGAGACAGGGGCCGCTAACACTGAAGCTTTCTTT.

The chain has TRBV28 and TRBJ2-2; D not resolved. The CDR3 is 16 residues long. V lost 3 bases and J 6 bases, leaving 17 bases between the germline ends. CDR1 MDHEN and CDR2 SYDVKM come from the germline V gene. CDR3 region: CASSFSWRLGPGELFF. The CDR3 DNA sequence: TGTGCCAGCAGTTTTAGCTGGCGTCTCGGACCCGGGGAGCTGTTTTTT.

The chain is built from TRBV5-1 and TRBJ2-5; a possible D gene is TRBD2 (5 bases). In germline, CDR1 is SGHRS, CDR2 YFSETQ. V was cut by 4 bases and J by 4 bases, with 14 bases left in between. This CDR3 has 14 amino acids. Here the CDR3 DNA reads TGCGCCAGCAGCACGCCTAGAGGAGGAGAGACCCAGTACTTC. Its protein is CASSTPRGGETQYF.